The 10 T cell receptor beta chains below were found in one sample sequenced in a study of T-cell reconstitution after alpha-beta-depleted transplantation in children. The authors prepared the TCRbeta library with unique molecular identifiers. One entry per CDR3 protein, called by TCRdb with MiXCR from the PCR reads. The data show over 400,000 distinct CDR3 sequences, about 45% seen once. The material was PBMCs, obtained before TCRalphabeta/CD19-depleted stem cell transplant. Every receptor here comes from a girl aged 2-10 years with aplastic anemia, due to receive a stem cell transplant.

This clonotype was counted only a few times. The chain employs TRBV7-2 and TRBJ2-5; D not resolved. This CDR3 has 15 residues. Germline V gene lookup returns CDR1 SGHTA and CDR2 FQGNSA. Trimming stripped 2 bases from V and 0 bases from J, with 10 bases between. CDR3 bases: TGTGCCAGCAGCTTATGGAGTGGGAACCAAGAGACCCAGTACTTC. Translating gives CASSLWSGNQETQYF.

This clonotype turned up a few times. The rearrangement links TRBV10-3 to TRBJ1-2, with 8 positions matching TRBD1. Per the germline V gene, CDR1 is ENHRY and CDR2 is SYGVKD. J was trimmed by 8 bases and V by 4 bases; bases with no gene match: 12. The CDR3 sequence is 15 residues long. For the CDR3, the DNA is TGTGCCATCAGTGCGGACAGGGAATTTGGCGGCGGCTACACCTTC. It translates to CAISADREFGGGYTF.

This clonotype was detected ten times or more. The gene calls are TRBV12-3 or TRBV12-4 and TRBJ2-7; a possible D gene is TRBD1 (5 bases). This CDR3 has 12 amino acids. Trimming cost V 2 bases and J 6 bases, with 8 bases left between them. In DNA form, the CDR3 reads TGTGCCAGCAGTTTATCAGGGCGCGAGCAGTACTTC. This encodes CASSLSGREQYF.

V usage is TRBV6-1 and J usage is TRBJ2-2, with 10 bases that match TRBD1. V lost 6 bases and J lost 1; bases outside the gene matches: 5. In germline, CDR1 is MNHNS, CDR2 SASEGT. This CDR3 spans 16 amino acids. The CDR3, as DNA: TGTGCCAGCAGCTTTGGGACAGGGGTGAACACCGGGGAGCTGTTTTTT. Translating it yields CASSFGTGVNTGELFF.

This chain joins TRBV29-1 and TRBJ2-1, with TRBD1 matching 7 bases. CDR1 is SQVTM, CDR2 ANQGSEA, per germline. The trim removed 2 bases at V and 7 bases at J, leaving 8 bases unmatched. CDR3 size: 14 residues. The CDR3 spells CSVEFDRDENEQFF. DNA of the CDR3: TGCAGCGTTGAATTTGACAGGGATGAGAATGAGCAGTTCTTC.

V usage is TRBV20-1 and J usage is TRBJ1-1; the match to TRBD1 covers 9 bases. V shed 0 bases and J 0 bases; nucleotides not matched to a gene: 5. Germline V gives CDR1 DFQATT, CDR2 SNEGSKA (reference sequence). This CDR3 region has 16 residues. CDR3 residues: CSARDRDRAMNTEAFF. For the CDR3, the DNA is TGCAGTGCTAGAGATCGGGACAGGGCAATGAACACTGAAGCTTTCTTT.

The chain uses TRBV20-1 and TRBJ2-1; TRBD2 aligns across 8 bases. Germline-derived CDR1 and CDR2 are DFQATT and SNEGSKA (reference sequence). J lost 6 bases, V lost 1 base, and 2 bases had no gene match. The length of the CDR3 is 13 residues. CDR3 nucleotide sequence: TGCAGTGCTAGAGCACTAGCGGCCAATGAGCAGTTCTTC. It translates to CSARALAANEQFF.

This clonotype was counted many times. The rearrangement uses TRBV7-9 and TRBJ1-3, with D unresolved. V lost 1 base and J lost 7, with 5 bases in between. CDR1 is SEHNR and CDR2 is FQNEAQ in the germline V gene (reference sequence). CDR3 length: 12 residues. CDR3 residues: CASSLVLNTIYF. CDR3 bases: TGTGCCAGCAGCTTAGTTCTTAACACCATATATTTT.

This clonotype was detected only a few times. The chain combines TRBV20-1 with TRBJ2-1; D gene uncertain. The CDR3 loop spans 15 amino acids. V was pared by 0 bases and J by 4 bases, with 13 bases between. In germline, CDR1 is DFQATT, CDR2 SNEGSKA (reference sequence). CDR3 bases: TGCAGTGCTAGAGATGGTTCTAGGTTATACAATGAGCAGTTCTTC. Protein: CSARDGSRLYNEQFF.

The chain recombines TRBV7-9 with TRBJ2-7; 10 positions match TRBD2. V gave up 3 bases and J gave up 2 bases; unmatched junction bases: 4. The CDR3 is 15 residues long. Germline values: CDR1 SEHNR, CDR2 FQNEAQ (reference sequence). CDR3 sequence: CASSFPSGSAYEQYF. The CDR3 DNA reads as TGTGCCAGCAGCTTTCCTAGCGGGAGTGCCTACGAGCAGTACTTC.